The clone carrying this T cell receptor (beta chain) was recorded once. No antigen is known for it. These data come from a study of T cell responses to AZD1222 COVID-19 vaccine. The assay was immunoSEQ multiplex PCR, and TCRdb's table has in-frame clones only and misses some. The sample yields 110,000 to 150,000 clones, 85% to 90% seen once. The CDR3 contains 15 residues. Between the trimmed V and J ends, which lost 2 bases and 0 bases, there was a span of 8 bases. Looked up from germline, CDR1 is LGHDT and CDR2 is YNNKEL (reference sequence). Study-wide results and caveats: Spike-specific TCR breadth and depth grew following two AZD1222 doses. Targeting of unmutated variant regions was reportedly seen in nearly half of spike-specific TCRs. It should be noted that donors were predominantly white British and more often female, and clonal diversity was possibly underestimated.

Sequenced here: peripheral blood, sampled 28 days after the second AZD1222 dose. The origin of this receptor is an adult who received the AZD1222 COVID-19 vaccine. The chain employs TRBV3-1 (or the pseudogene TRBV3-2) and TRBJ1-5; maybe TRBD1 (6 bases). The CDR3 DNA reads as TGTGCCAGCAGCCAAACAGGGAATAGCAATCAGCCCCAGCATTTT. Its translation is CASSQTGNSNQPQHF.